The 23 T cell receptor beta chains reported below all come from one sample, sequenced in a study of T cells in Graves' hyperthyroidism and ophthalmopathy. Authors of the study amplified TCR beta CDR3 regions from RNA transcripts. When the TCR CDR3 underwent first-round RT-PCR, the HTBI primer set was used. TCRdb ran MiXCR on the multiplex PCR reads and lists one entry per CDR3 protein. The data show around 340,000 distinct CDR3 sequences, 21% seen once. Sequencing input: blood. Receptors originate from a woman aged 50 to 60 with Graves' hyperthyroidism.

J is TRBJ2-3 and V is TRBV12-3 or TRBV12-4; 8 bases match TRBD2. The V and J ends lost 2 bases and 1 base, in that order; junction bases with no gene match: 5. There are 16 residues in the CDR3. CDR3 DNA: TGTGCCAGCAGTTTAAGATCAGCGGGGGGCACAGATACGCAGTATTTT. Translating gives CASSLRSAGGTDTQYF.

This clonotype has more than one count but fewer than ten. The chain couples TRBV30 to TRBJ2-3; TRBD2 matches 10 bases. There are 17 residues in the CDR3. Per germline, CDR1 GTSNPN and CDR2 SVGIG (reference sequence). V trimming: 4 bases; J trimming: 1 base; junction bases outside the gene matches: 11. DNA of the CDR3: TGTGCCTGGATTAGTAGCGGGGGGTCACTAGGCACAGATACGCAGTATTTT. Protein product: CAWISSGGSLGTDTQYF.

This clonotype was observed at least ten times. The V gene is TRBV5-1, the J gene TRBJ2-1, with D tentatively TRBD1 (6 bases). Looked up from germline, CDR1 is SGHRS and CDR2 is YFSETQ. Trimming stripped 4 bases from V and 8 bases from J, with 19 bases between. CDR3 length equals 15 residues. The DNA for the CDR3 is TGCGCCAGCAGCGCGCCGGGACAAGGGTACGATGAGCAGTTCTTC. It codes for CASSAPGQGYDEQFF.

The rearrangement links TRBV28 to TRBJ1-5; 9 bases line up with TRBD1. CDR1 and CDR2 from the germline V gene are MDHEN and SYDVKM. V trimming: 2 bases; J trimming: 7 bases; junction bases outside the gene matches: 3. The CDR3 is 14 residues long. CDR3: CASSLKQGAQPQHF. The CDR3 bases are TGTGCCAGCAGTTTAAAACAGGGGGCACAGCCCCAGCATTTT.

This clonotype was picked up many times. The chain carries TRBV6-1 and TRBJ1-5; TRBD1 might be the D (5 bases). Germline V lookup: CDR1 MNHNS, CDR2 SASEGT. V lost 5 bases to trimming and J lost 7 bases, with 18 bases between them. The CDR3 runs 15 residues. The CDR3 protein is CASSFTGTLEQPQHF. DNA of the CDR3: TGTGCCAGCAGTTTCACCGGGACGCTGGAACAGCCCCAGCATTTT.

This clonotype has a count of ten or more. The chain links TRBV6-6 to TRBJ1-1, with a possible D match to TRBD1 (5 bases). CDR1 is MNHNY, CDR2 SVGAGI, per germline (reference sequence). This CDR3 contains 13 residues. The V end was cut by 2 bases, the J end by 10 bases, with 14 bases between. CDR3 sequence reads: CASSYRQGAGAFF. The CDR3 nucleotides are TGTGCCAGCAGTTACCGGCAGGGTGCTGGAGCTTTCTTT.

The chain combines TRBV30 with TRBJ1-2; D is possibly TRBD1 (5 bases). CDR3 length equals 13 residues. In germline, CDR1 is GTSNPN, CDR2 SVGIG (reference sequence). Deletions cut 8 bases from V and 7 bases from J, with 20 bases between. Written as DNA, the CDR3 is TGTGCCCACAATCCCAGGGTACGGGGTGGCTACACCTTC. Protein product: CAHNPRVRGGYTF.

There are many counts of this clonotype. The chain is built from TRBV5-1 and TRBJ2-1, with TRBD1 as a possible D gene (6 bases). The CDR3 is made up of 14 amino acids. The V gene lost 4 bases and the J gene lost 8 bases, with 16 bases spanning the gap. Germline V gene data show CDR1 as SGHRS and CDR2 as YFSETQ. CDR3 amino acids: CASSTGQPLDEQFF. As DNA, the CDR3 is TGCGCCAGCAGCACTGGACAGCCCCTCGATGAGCAGTTCTTC.

This clonotype has just a few counts. V usage is TRBV3-1 and J usage is TRBJ2-5, with TRBD2 matching 11 bases. There are 16 residues in the CDR3. Germline loops: CDR1 LGHDT, CDR2 YNNKEL (reference sequence). V lost 0 bases, J lost 7 bases, and 7 bases stayed unmatched. Here the CDR3 reads CASSQDLAGGSGTQYF. The CDR3 coding sequence is TGTGCCAGCAGCCAAGACCTAGCGGGAGGCTCGGGGACCCAGTACTTC.

This clonotype was detected many times. The V gene is TRBV6-2 or TRBV6-3, the J gene TRBJ1-1; the D is unclear. The CDR3 runs to 14 residues. CDR1 is MNHEY, CDR2 SVGEGT, per germline. Deletions cut 2 bases from V and 1 base from J, with 8 bases between. CDR3 sequence reads: CASSYAVGNTEAFF. CDR3 coding DNA: TGTGCCAGCAGTTACGCAGTGGGGAACACTGAAGCTTTCTTT.

The rearrangement links TRBV7-9 to TRBJ1-1; 8 positions agree with TRBD1. This CDR3 spans 15 amino acids. Per germline, CDR1 SEHNR and CDR2 FQNEAQ (reference sequence). V lost 5 bases and J lost 1; bases outside the gene matches: 6. The CDR3 loop is CASSEGQGANTEAFF. The CDR3 DNA sequence: TGTGCCAGCAGCGAGGGGCAGGGGGCGAACACTGAAGCTTTCTTT.

The rearrangement uses TRBV19 and TRBJ1-2; 12 bases match TRBD1. The CDR3 runs 15 residues. The V and J ends lost 5 bases and 7 bases, in that order; junction bases with no gene match: 8. Germline CDR1 and CDR2: LNHDA and SQIVND (reference sequence). CDR3 loop: CASSLRDRGRGGYTF. In nucleotides, the CDR3 is TGTGCCAGTAGTCTTCGGGACAGGGGGCGAGGTGGCTACACCTTC. Filled out from reference TRBV19 and TRBJ1-2, the complete variable domain reads DGGITQSPKYLFRKEGQNVTLSCEQNLNHDAMYWYRQDPGQGLRLIYYSQIVNDFQKGDIAEGYSVSREKKESFPLTVTSAQKNPTAFYLCASSLRDRGRGGYTFGSGTRLTVV.

This clonotype was detected many times. The chain recombines TRBV3-1 with TRBJ1-2; D uncertain. The V end was cut by 3 bases, the J end by 6 bases, with 8 bases between. The CDR3 is 12 residues long. Germline V gene data show CDR1 as LGHDT and CDR2 as YNNKEL (reference sequence). CDR3 sequence: CASSHRVHGYTF. CDR3 bases: TGTGCCAGCAGCCATAGGGTACATGGCTACACCTTC.

This clonotype was detected only once. This chain links TRBV28 with TRBJ1-1; 7 nucleotides match TRBD1. J lost 1 base, V lost 5 bases, and 4 bases had no gene match. The V gene's germline CDR1 is MDHEN and CDR2 SYDVKM. This CDR3 comprises 14 residues. In DNA form, the CDR3 reads TGTGCCAGCAGTCCAGGGGGAAGGAACACTGAAGCTTTCTTT. This codes for CASSPGGRNTEAFF.

The sample holds a few counts of this clonotype. The chain is built from TRBV6-1 and TRBJ2-3, with D hard to call. Germline V gene lookup returns CDR1 MNHNS and CDR2 SASEGT. The ends were cut back, 7 bases at V and 5 bases at J, with 13 bases in the middle. The CDR3 extends over 13 amino acids. For the CDR3, the DNA is TGTGCCAGCAACGAGCCCTTTAGAGATACGCAGTATTTT. Protein: CASNEPFRDTQYF.

This clonotype was counted many times. The V call is TRBV7-6, the J call TRBJ2-7, with 13 bases matching TRBD2. From germline, CDR1 is SGHVS and CDR2 FNYEAQ. V gave up 4 bases and J gave up 3 bases; unmatched junction bases: 3. There are 15 residues in the CDR3. CDR3 sequence reads: CASSSGTSGNYEQYF. The CDR3 nucleotides are TGTGCCAGCAGCTCCGGGACTAGCGGGAACTACGAGCAGTACTTC.

This clonotype was seen ten or more times. The chain combines TRBV11-1 with TRBJ2-3; 10 bases agree with TRBD2. V lost 5 bases and J lost 5; bases outside the gene matches: 4. The germline CDR1 and CDR2 sequences are SGHAT and FQDESV (reference sequence). The CDR3 covers 14 residues. CDR3 residues: CASSPRLAGDTQYF. DNA of the CDR3: TGTGCCAGCAGCCCCAGACTAGCGGGAGATACGCAGTATTTT.

This clonotype was seen only a few times. The V gene is TRBV18, the J gene TRBJ2-5; TRBD2 matches at 8 bases. In germline, CDR1 is KGHSH, CDR2 LQKENI. After removal of 3 bases from V and 4 bases from J, the junction contained 7 bases not matched to a gene. This CDR3 contains 15 residues. CDR3 region: CASSPSGIKTETQYF. CDR3 coding DNA: TGTGCCAGCTCACCTAGCGGGATTAAAACAGAGACCCAGTACTTC. The variable domain in full, completed from reference TRBV18 and TRBJ2-5, reads NAGVMQNPRHLVRRRGQEARLRCSPMKGHSHVYWYRQLPEEGLKFMVYLQKENIIDESGMPKERFSAEFPKEGPSILRIQQVVRGDSAAYFCASSPSGIKTETQYFGPGTRLLVL.

This sequence joins TRBV5-1 and TRBJ2-3; 8 bases are a match to TRBD2. V gave up 5 bases and J gave up 0 bases; unmatched junction bases: 5. The length of the CDR3 is 15 residues. Germline CDR1 reads SGHRS; CDR2 reads YFSETQ. CDR3 sequence reads: CASRSSGFSTDTQYF. The CDR3 DNA is TGCGCCAGCAGGTCTAGCGGGTTTAGCACAGATACGCAGTATTTT.

In this sample, this clonotype turned up many times. The gene calls are TRBV20-1 and TRBJ2-4, with a tentative D call TRBD1 (5 bases). Trimming shortened V by 6 bases and J by 8 bases, and 14 bases separated the two germline ends. In germline, CDR1 is DFQATT, CDR2 SNEGSKA (reference sequence). The CDR3 loop spans 12 amino acids. This chain's CDR3 is CSASGQWDIQYF. The CDR3 nucleotides read TGCAGTGCCTCAGGGCAGTGGGACATTCAGTACTTC.

Many counts were recorded for this clonotype. The V and J genes are TRBV7-9 and TRBJ2-7, with 9 bases aligning to TRBD1. V shed 5 bases, J shed 0 bases, and the junction held 5 bases outside the gene matches. From germline, CDR1 is SEHNR and CDR2 FQNEAQ (reference sequence). The CDR3 length is 15 residues. In DNA form, the CDR3 reads TGTGCCAGCAGCCCTGGACAGGGGCGCTCCTACGAGCAGTACTTC. Its protein is CASSPGQGRSYEQYF. Variable domain in full (rest from reference TRBV7-9 and TRBJ2-7): DTGVSQNPRHKITKRGQNVTFRCDPISEHNRLYWYRQTLGQGPEFLTYFQNEAQLEKSRLLSDRFSAERPKGSFSTLEIQRTEQGDSAMYLCASSPGQGRSYEQYFGPGTRLTVT.

The rearrangement joins TRBV3-1 to TRBJ2-5; D tentatively reads TRBD1 or TRBD2 (5 bases each). The germline V gene encodes CDR1 LGHDT and CDR2 YNNKEL (reference sequence). V dropped 6 bases and J dropped 4 bases, with 15 bases sitting between them. The CDR3 extends over 14 amino acids. CDR3 sequence: CASRIRDHGETQYF. CDR3 sequence (DNA): TGTGCCAGCAGAATCCGGGACCACGGAGAGACCCAGTACTTC.

The table lists this clonotype with many counts. This rearrangement joins TRBV24-1 to TRBJ1-2; tentative D call: TRBD1 (6 bases). The CDR3 runs to 14 residues. CDR1 and CDR2 from the germline V gene are KGHDR and SFDVKD. Trimming shortened V by 4 bases and J by 1 base, and 9 bases separated the two germline ends. Written as DNA, the CDR3 is TGTGCCACCAGTGAAACAGGGTATAACTATGGCTACACCTTC. As protein: CATSETGYNYGYTF.